This TCR beta chain derives from a study of human T cells and chemical hapten exposure. CDR1 and CDR2 (germline): SGHRS, YFSETQ. Trimming pared 2 bases from V and 2 bases from J, leaving 10 bases between. This CDR3 is 14 amino acids long. As to time point: patch test 1, 2 weeks after DPC sensitization. The treatment here: therapeutic diphenylcyclopropenone sensitization with weekly scalp DPC. TCRdb processed the RACE reads anew with MiXCR; each CDR3 protein has one entry. The table shows 150,000 or so distinct CDR3 sequences, with approximately 15% occurring only once. The rearrangement uses TRBV5-1 and TRBJ1-2; D is unclear. This sample comprised whole blood, obtained in connection with sensitization to the hapten diphenylcyclopropenone (DPC). The TCR comes from a woman under 40 with alopecia areata. Some clones in this sample may be carry-over from other donors' samples. The CDR3 sequence is CASSFSAVNYGYTF. DNA for the CDR3: TGCGCCAGCAGCTTTTCCGCGGTAAACTATGGCTACACCTTC.